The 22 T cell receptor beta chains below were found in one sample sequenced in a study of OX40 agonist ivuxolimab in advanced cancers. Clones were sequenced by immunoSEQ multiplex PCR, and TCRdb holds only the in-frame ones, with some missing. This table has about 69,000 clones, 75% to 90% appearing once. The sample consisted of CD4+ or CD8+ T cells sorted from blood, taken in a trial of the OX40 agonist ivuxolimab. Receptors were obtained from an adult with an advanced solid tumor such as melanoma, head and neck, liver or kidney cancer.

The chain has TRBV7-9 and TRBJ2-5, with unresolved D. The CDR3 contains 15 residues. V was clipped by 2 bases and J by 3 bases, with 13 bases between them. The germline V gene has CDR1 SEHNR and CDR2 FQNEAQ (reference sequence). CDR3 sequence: CASSLPEDGEETQYF. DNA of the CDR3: TGTGCCAGCAGCTTACCCGAAGACGGAGAAGAGACCCAGTACTTC.

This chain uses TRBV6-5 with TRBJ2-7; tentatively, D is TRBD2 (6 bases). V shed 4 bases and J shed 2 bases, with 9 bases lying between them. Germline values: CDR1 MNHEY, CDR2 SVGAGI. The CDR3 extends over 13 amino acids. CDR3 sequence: CASSLAVAYEQYF. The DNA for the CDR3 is TGTGCCAGCAGTTTAGCGGTCGCCTACGAGCAGTACTTC.

Here the CDR3 reads CAISESSRYNEQFF. The CDR3 nucleotides read TGTGCCATCAGTGAGAGTTCGCGATACAATGAGCAGTTCTTC. The chain is built from TRBV10-3 and TRBJ2-1, with unresolved D. V lost 2 bases to trimming and J lost 4 bases, with 9 bases between them. The CDR3 is made up of 14 amino acids. Looked up from germline, CDR1 is ENHRY and CDR2 is SYGVKD.

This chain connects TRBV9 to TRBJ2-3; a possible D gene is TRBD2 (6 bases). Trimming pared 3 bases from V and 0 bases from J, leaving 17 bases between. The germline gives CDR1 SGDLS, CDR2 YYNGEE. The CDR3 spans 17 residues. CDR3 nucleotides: TGTGCCAGCAGCGCTCTTTACCGGGACTTGAGCACAGATACGCAGTATTTT. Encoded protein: CASSALYRDLSTDTQYF.

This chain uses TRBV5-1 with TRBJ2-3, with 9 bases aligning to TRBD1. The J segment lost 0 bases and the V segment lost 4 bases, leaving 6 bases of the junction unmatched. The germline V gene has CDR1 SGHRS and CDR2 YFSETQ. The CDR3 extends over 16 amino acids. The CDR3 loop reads CASSPGTGTSTDTQYF. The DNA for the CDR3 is TGCGCCAGCAGCCCGGGGACAGGGACGAGCACAGATACGCAGTATTTT.

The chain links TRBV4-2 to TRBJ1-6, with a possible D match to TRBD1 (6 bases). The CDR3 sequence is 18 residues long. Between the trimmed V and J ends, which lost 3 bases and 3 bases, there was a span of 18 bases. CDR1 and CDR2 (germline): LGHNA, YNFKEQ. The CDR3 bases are TGTGCCAGCAGCCAGCGACAGGAGCGGTCCCTCTATAATTCACCCCTCCACTTT. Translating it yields CASSQRQERSLYNSPLHF.

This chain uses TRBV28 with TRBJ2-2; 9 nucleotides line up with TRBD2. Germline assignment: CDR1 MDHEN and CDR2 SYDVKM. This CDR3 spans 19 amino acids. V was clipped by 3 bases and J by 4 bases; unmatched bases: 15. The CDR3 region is CASSFLSGRLRVSTGELFF. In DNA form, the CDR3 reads TGTGCCAGCAGTTTTTTAAGCGGGAGGCTCCGAGTGAGCACCGGGGAGCTGTTTTTT.

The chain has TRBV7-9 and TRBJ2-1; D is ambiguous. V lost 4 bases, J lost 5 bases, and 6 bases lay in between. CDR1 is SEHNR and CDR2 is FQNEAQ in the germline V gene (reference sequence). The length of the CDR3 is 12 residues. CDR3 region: CASSSTHNEQFF. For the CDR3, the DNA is TGTGCCAGCAGCTCTACTCACAATGAGCAGTTCTTC.

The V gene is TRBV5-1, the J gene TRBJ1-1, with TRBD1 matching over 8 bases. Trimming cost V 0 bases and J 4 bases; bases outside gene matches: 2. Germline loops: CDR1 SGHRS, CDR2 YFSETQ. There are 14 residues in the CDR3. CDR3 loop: CASSLAGGFTEAFF. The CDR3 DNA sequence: TGCGCCAGCAGCTTGGCAGGGGGCTTCACTGAAGCTTTCTTT.

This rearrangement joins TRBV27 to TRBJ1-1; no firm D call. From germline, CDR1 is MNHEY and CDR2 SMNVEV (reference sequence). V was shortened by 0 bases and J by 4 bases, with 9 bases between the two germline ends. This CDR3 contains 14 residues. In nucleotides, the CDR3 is TGTGCCAGCAGTTTATCGTATCCGGGCACTGAAGCTTTCTTT. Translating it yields CASSLSYPGTEAFF.

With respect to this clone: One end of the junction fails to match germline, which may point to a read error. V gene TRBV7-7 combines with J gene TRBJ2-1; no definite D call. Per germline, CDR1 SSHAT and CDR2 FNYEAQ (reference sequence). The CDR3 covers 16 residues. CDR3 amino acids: CASSLGPQSSYNEQFF. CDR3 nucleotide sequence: TGTGCTAGCAGCTTAGGTCCCCAGAGCTCCTACAATGAGCAGTTCTTC.

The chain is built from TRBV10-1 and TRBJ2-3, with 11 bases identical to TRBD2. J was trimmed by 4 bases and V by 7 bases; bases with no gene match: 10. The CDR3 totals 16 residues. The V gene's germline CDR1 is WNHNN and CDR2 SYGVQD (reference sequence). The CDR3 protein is CASITSGRLSPDTQYF. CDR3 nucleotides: TGCGCCAGCATCACTAGCGGGAGACTGAGCCCAGATACGCAGTATTTT.

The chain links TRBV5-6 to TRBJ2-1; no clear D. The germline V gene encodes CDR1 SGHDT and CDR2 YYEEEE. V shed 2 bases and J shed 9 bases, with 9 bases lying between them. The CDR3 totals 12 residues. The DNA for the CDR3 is TGTGCCAGCAGCTTAAGTCTGGTTGAGCAGTTCTTC. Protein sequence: CASSLSLVEQFF.

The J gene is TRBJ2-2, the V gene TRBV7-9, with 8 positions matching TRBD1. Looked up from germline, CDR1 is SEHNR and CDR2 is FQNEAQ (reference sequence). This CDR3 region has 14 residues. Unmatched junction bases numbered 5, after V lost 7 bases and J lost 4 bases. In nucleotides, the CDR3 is TGTGCCAGCACCTCGACAGGGGCCACCGGGGAGCTGTTTTTT. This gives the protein CASTSTGATGELFF.

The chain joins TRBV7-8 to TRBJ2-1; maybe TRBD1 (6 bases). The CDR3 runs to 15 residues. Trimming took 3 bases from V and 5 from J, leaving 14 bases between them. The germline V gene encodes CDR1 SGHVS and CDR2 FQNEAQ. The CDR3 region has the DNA TGTGCCAGCAGCTTGGGGCAGGGGCTAAACAATGAGCAGTTCTTC. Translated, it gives CASSLGQGLNNEQFF.

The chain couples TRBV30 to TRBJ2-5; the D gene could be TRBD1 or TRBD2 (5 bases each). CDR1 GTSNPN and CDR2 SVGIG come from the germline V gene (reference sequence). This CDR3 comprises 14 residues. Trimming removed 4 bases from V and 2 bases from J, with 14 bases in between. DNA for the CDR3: TGTGCCTGGATTGAGGGGAGAAATCAAGAGACCCAGTACTTC. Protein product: CAWIEGRNQETQYF. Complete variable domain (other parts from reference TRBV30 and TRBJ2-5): SQTIHQWPATLVQPVGSPLSLECTVEGTSNPNLYWYRQAAGRGLQLLFYSVGIGQISSEVPQNLSASRPQDRQFILSSKKLLLSDSGFYLCAWIEGRNQETQYFGPGTRLLVL.

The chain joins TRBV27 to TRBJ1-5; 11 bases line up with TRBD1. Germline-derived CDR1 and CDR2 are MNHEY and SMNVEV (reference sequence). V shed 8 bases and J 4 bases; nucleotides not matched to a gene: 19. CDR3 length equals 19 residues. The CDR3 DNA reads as TGTGCCAGCGGACCATTAATCGGGACAGGGGGAGTTGGTAATCAGCCCCAGCATTTT. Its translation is CASGPLIGTGGVGNQPQHF.

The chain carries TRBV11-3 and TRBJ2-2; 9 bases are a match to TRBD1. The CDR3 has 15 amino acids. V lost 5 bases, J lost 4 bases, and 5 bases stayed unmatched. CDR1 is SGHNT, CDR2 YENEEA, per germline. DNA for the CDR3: TGTGCCAGCAGCGTAAACAGGGGGCGCACCGGGGAGCTGTTTTTT. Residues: CASSVNRGRTGELFF.

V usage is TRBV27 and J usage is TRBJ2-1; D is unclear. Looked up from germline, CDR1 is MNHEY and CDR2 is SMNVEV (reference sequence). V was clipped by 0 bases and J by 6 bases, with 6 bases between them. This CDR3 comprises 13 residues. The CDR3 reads CASSLSIANEQFF. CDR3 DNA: TGTGCCAGCAGTTTATCGATAGCCAATGAGCAGTTCTTC.

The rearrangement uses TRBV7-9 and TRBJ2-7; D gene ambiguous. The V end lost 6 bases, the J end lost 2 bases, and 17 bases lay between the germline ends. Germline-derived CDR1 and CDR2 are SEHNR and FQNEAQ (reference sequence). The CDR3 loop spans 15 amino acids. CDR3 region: CASSLHPSGTYEQYF. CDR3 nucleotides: TGTGCCAGCAGTCTCCATCCGTCGGGCACCTACGAGCAGTACTTC.

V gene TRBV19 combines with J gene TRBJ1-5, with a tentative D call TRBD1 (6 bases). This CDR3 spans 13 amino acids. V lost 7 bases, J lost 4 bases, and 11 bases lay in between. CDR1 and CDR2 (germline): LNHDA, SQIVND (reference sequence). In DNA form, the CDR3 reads TGTGCCAGTACAAGGGGGTATAATCAGCCCCAGCATTTT. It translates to CASTRGYNQPQHF.

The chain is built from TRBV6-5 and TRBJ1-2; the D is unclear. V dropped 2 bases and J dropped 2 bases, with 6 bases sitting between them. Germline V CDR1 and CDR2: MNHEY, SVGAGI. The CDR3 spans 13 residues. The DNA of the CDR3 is TGTGCCAGCAGTTACGTCCGAAACTATGGCTACACCTTC. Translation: CASSYVRNYGYTF.